The rows below give T cell receptor beta chains drawn from one sample of a study of OX40 agonist ivuxolimab in advanced cancers. The protocol was immunoSEQ multiplex PCR, while the TCRdb copy is restricted to in-frame clones and leaves out a portion. Among approximately 70,000 clones, approximately 90% were seen once, and the ten largest hold 0.44%. Sequenced material: CD4+ or CD8+ T cells sorted from blood, taken in a trial of the OX40 agonist ivuxolimab. These receptors were obtained from an adult with an advanced solid tumor such as melanoma, head and neck, liver or kidney cancer. The CDR3 runs from the conserved cysteine through the conserved F or W. D genes are given only for firm matches. Size values are once, few and many counts, or a class for expanded clones, and some rows have none.

-,-,TRBV6-5,TRBJ1-2,CASGGVANYGYTF,TGTGCCAGCGGAGGGGTAGCTAACTATGGCTACACCTTC
-,once,TRBV6-1,TRBJ2-7,CASSERSPSIGTPTEQYF,TGTGCCAGCAGTGAAAGGTCGCCCTCGATCGGGACCCCCACAGAGCAGTACTTC
-,-,TRBV19,TRBJ1-4,CASGSRLTSNEKLFF,TGTGCCAGTGGGTCTCGGCTAACGTCTAATGAAAAACTGTTTTTT
TRBD2,-,TRBV13,TRBJ2-7,CASSRGTSGSYEQYF,TGTGCCAGCAGCCGCGGGACTAGCGGATCCTACGAGCAGTACTTC
-,once,TRBV27,TRBJ2-7,CASSRGGSSYEQYF,TGTGCCAGCAGCCGTGGAGGGAGCTCCTACGAGCAGTACTTC
-,-,TRBV6-5,TRBJ2-1,CASSYSGLGSYNEQFF,TGTGCCAGCAGTTACTCGGGGTTGGGCTCCTACAATGAGCAGTTCTTC
-,-,TRBV6-1,TRBJ2-1,CASSWGSGQYNEQFF,TGTGCCAGCAGCTGGGGTAGCGGACAGTACAATGAGCAGTTCTTC
-,-,TRBV7-6,TRBJ2-7,CASSTYSSEQYF,TGTGCCAGCAGCACTTATTCGAGCGAGCAGTACTTC
-,-,TRBV15,TRBJ2-1,CATSREGGRKFF,TGTGCCACCAGCAGAGAGGGCGGACGAAAGTTCTTC
-,-,TRBV27,TRBJ2-3,CASSFGAPAYWQYF,TGTGCCAGCAGTTTTGGGGCCCCTGCATACTGGCAGTATTTT
TRBD2,-,TRBV10-3,TRBJ2-1,CAISEPGLAGQEQFF,TGTGCCATCAGTGAACCGGGACTAGCGGGCCAGGAGCAGTTCTTC
TRBD2,-,TRBV9,TRBJ2-1,CASSAPGTSGNNEQFF,TGTGCCAGCAGCGCACCAGGGACTAGCGGGAACAATGAGCAGTTCTTC
TRBD1,-,TRBV5-1,TRBJ1-5,CASSLTGQGDQPQHF,TGCGCCAGCAGCTTGACAGGACAGGGTGATCAGCCCCAGCATTTT
-,-,TRBV19,TRBJ2-7,CASSSRGGSSYEQYF,TGTGCCAGTAGCTCAAGGGGGGGGTCCTCCTACGAGCAGTACTTC
-,-,TRBV5-4,TRBJ2-3,CASSLAGRARTDTQYF,TGTGCCAGCAGCTTGGCCGGCAGGGCGCGCACAGATACGCAGTATTTT
-,-,TRBV14,TRBJ1-1,CASSQQAGDTEAFF,TGTGCCAGCAGCCAACAGGCCGGGGACACTGAAGCTTTCTTT
TRBD2,-,TRBV7-8,TRBJ2-2,CASSSGLAENTGELFF,TGTGCCAGCAGCTCAGGACTAGCGGAGAACACCGGGGAGCTGTTTTTT
TRBD1,-,TRBV7-2,TRBJ1-2,CASSLGQVYGYTF,TGTGCCAGCAGCCTTGGACAGGTCTATGGCTACACCTTC
TRBD1,few,TRBV9,TRBJ1-2,CASSSQGAWGYTF,TGTGCCAGCAGCTCCCAGGGGGCGTGGGGCTACACCTTC
TRBD1,-,TRBV2,TRBJ2-2,CASSGQGNTGELFF,TGTGCCAGTTCGGGACAGGGGAACACCGGGGAGCTGTTTTTT
TRBD2,-,TRBV5-4,TRBJ2-7,CASSPPTSGFYEQYF,TGTGCCAGCAGCCCCCCGACTAGCGGGTTCTACGAGCAGTACTTC
-,-,TRBV6-1,TRBJ2-2,CAAREQTANTGELFF,TGTGCCGCGCGGGAACAGACTGCGAACACCGGGGAGCTGTTTTTT
-,-,TRBV5-1,TRBJ1-1,CASTLDENTEAFF,TGCGCCAGCACCTTGGACGAGAACACTGAAGCTTTCTTT
TRBD2,-,TRBV7-8,TRBJ2-7,CASSYEAGPYEQYF,TGTGCCAGCAGCTATGAAGCGGGACCCTACGAGCAGTACTTC
TRBD1,-,TRBV27,TRBJ1-2,CASSSGQTGWAYGYTF,TGTGCCAGCAGTTCCGGACAGACAGGGTGGGCCTATGGCTACACCTTC
-,-,TRBV5-1,TRBJ2-3,CASKPDASTDTQYF,TGCGCCAGCAAACCGGACGCTAGCACAGATACGCAGTATTTT
TRBD1,-,TRBV4-1,TRBJ2-2,CASSSPGQGVKNTGELFF,TGCGCCAGCAGCTCTCCGGGACAGGGGGTGAAGAACACCGGGGAGCTGTTTTTT
-,-,TRBV6-5,TRBJ2-5,CASRDSYQETQYF,TGTGCCAGCAGGGACAGCTACCAAGAGACCCAGTACTTC
-,-,TRBV5-4,TRBJ1-1,CASRRTGNTEAFF,TGTGCCAGCAGACGCACAGGGAACACTGAAGCTTTCTTT
-,-,TRBV6-1,TRBJ2-4,CASSEGPSSKNIQYF,TGTGCCAGCAGTGAAGGCCCCTCATCTAAAAACATTCAGTACTTC
TRBD2,-,TRBV6-1,TRBJ2-5,CASMLAGVETQYF,TGTGCCAGCATGCTAGCGGGAGTTGAGACCCAGTACTTC
TRBD1,-,TRBV27,TRBJ2-2,CASSFELTGGGGELFF,TGTGCCAGCAGTTTTGAGCTTACAGGGGGCGGCGGGGAGCTGTTTTTT
TRBD1,few,TRBV11-3,TRBJ2-1,CASSPGQGGHNEQFF,TGTGCCAGCAGCCCGGGACAGGGGGGCCACAATGAGCAGTTCTTC
-,-,TRBV19,TRBJ1-3,CASSRGNSGNTIYF,TGTGCCAGTAGTCGTGGGAACTCTGGAAACACCATATATTTT
-,-,TRBV12-5,TRBJ1-1,CASGTTEHTEAFF,TGTGCTAGTGGAACGACGGAACACACTGAAGCTTTCTTT
-,-,TRBV14,TRBJ2-6,CASSQGRLGANVLTF,TGTGCCAGCAGCCAAGGACGGCTGGGGGCCAACGTCCTGACTTTC
TRBD2,once,TRBV4-1,TRBJ2-2,CASSPGLAGVFGELFF,TGCGCCAGCAGCCCCGGACTAGCGGGAGTTTTCGGGGAGCTGTTTTTT
TRBD1,-,TRBV4-1,TRBJ2-7,CASQHRDRGTYEQYF,TGCGCCAGCCAACACCGGGACAGGGGGACTTACGAGCAGTACTTC
-,-,TRBV20-1,TRBJ1-2,CSARVQGGYTF,TGCAGTGCTAGAGTGCAGGGTGGCTACACCTTC
-,-,TRBV5-4,TRBJ1-1,CASSLGGGGSNTEAFF,TGTGCCAGCAGCTTGGGAGGAGGCGGGTCGAACACTGAAGCTTTCTTT
-,-,TRBV7-9,TRBJ1-1,CASRTGDLEAFF,TGTGCCAGCAGGACCGGGGACCTTGAAGCTTTCTTT
-,-,TRBV29-1,TRBJ2-7,CSVDGPRGGGVYEQYF,TGCAGCGTTGACGGGCCCAGGGGTGGCGGGGTCTACGAGCAGTACTTC
TRBD2,-,TRBV5-4,TRBJ2-7,CASSSGGLAGSYEQYF,TGTGCCAGCAGCTCGGGGGGGCTAGCGGGGTCCTACGAGCAGTACTTC
-,-,TRBV6-6,TRBJ1-5,CASNPGAYSNQPQHF,TGTGCCAGCAACCCCGGAGCATATAGCAATCAGCCCCAGCATTTT
-,-,TRBV9,TRBJ2-7,CASSYDSISYEQYF,TGTGCCAGCAGCTATGACTCGATTTCCTACGAGCAGTACTTC
-,-,TRBV18,TRBJ2-5,CASSPNSDMKTQYF,TGTGCCAGCTCACCAAATTCAGACATGAAGACCCAGTACTTC
TRBD1,-,TRBV25-1,TRBJ1-2,CASSATGQGTNGYTF,TGTGCCAGCAGTGCGACGGGACAGGGGACAAATGGCTACACCTTC
-,-,TRBV18,TRBJ1-1,CASSPRSGAMNTEAFF,TGTGCCAGCTCACCACGCTCAGGGGCAATGAACACTGAAGCTTTCTTT
TRBD1,few,TRBV11-2,TRBJ1-1,CASSPSTGGAGRAFF,TGTGCCAGCAGCCCCTCGACAGGGGGCGCGGGTCGAGCTTTCTTT